The clone carrying this TCR beta chain came up a few times. Authors' data handling: From reference gene primer amplification, estimates of nucleated cell counts were derived. The data were produced by immunoSEQ multiplex PCR, yet TCRdb's version contains in-frame clones alone and is incomplete. The V and J calls and clone size come from that table; D and trimming were worked out from the DNA. The profile shows approximately 63,000 clones, roughly 84% of them singletons. V trimming: 9 bases; J trimming: 5 bases; junction bases outside the gene matches: 12. Germline values: CDR1 LNHDA, CDR2 SQIVND (reference sequence). The CDR3 is 14 amino acids. The data belong to a study of blood T cell repertoires in COVID-19. Study overall: Acute and convalescent COVID-19 specimens originated in the United States, Italy and Spain. T cells, B-cell-depleted T cells, or PBMCs provided the cDNA or gDNA that served as material.

The chain combines TRBV19 with TRBJ2-7, with TRBD1 identical over 8 bases. Sequencing was carried out using peripheral blood. The origin of this receptor is a man older than 75 in a cohort sampled during active COVID-19. The CDR3 nucleotides are TGTGCCAGCGCCAGGGGGCAGAGTAGAAACGAGCAGTACTTC. Encoded protein: CASARGQSRNEQYF.